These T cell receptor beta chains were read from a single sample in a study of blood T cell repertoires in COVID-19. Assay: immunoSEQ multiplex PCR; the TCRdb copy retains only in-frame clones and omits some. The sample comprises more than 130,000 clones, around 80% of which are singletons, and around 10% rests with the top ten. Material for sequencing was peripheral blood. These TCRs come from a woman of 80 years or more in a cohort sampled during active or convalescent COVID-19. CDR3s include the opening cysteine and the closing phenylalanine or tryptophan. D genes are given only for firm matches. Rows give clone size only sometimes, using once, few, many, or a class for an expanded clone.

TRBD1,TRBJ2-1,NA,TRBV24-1,TGTGCCACCAGTGAGGGGGACAGGCAGTTCTTC,CATSEGDRQFF
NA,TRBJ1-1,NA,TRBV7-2,TGTGCCAGCAGCTTAGGACGGGGAAACACTGAAGCTTTCTTT,CASSLGRGNTEAFF
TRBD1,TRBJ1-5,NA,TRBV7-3,TGTGCCAGCAGCTTGAACACAGGGGGCGTTCAGCCCCAGCATTTT,CASSLNTGGVQPQHF
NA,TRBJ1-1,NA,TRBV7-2,TGTGCCAGCAGCTCCAGGACAGTTTCACTGAACACTGAAGCTTTCTTT,CASSSRTVSLNTEAFF
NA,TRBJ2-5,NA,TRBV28,TGTGCCAGCAGGGCCGGGGAGACCCAGTACTTC,CASRAGETQYF
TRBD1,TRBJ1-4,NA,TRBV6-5,TGTGCCAGCACCCGGATCAGGGGGACTAATGAAAAACTGTTTTTT,CASTRIRGTNEKLFF
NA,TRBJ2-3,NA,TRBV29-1,TGCAGCTATGGACAGACCACAGATACGCAGTATTTT,CSYGQTTDTQYF
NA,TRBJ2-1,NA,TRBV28,TGTGCCAGCAGTTTGTGGCAGGGGAACAATGAGCAGTTCTTC,CASSLWQGNNEQFF
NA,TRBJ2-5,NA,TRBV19,TGTGCCAGCCAGGAGGGAAACGAAGAGACCCAGTACTTC,CASQEGNEETQYF
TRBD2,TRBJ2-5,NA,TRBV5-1,TGCGCCAGTGAACCCGGGACTAGCGGGGGGAAAGAGACCCAGTACTTC,CASEPGTSGGKETQYF
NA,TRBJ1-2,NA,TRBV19,TGTGCCAGTAGTATAGAGGGCTCCTATGGCTACACCTTC,CASSIEGSYGYTF
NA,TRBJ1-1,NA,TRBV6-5,TGTGCCAGCAGTCACGGGACAACTTTGAACACTGAAGCTTTCTTT,CASSHGTTLNTEAFF
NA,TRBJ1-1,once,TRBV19,TGTGCCACCAGGAGGAGGGACACTGAAGCTTTCTTT,CATRRRDTEAFF
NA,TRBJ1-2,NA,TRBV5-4,TGTGCCAGCAGCGGCGCGAACGGGATGAGAGGCTACACCTTC,CASSGANGMRGYTF
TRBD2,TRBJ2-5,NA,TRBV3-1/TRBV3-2,TGTGCCAGCAGCCGCCGGGGACTAGCGGGTGGGACCCAGTACTTC,CASSRRGLAGGTQYF
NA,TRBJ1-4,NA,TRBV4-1,TGCGCCAGCAGCCAGGAGGGAGATAGACGAGGAAAACTGTTTTTT,CASSQEGDRRGKLFF
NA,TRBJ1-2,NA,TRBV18,TGTGCCAGCTCAACCACGAACAGGGCTGGCTACACCTTC,CASSTTNRAGYTF
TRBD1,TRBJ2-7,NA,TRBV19,TGTGCCAGTGCCCGGGACAGGGGGACCTACGAGCAGTACTTC,CASARDRGTYEQYF
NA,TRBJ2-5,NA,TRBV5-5,TGTGCCAGCAGCCAACTGACAGGACAAGAGACCCAGTACTTC,CASSQLTGQETQYF
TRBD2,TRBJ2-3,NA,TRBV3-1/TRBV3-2,TGTGCCAGCAGCCGCCGGCTAGCGGGGTTTCTTAGCACAGATACGCAGTATTTT,CASSRRLAGFLSTDTQYF
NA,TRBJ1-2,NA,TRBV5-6,TGTGCCAGCAGCCTGCGTCTAGACTATGGCTACACCTTC,CASSLRLDYGYTF
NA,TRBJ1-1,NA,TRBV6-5,TGTGCCAGCAGTTCCCCAGGGGTCACTGAAGCTTTCTTT,CASSSPGVTEAFF
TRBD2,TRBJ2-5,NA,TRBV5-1,TGCGCCAGCAGCTTGGCCTTGTCAGCGGGGGGACAAGAGACCCAGTACTTC,CASSLALSAGGQETQYF
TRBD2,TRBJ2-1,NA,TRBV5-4,TGTGCCAGTACATTAGCGGGGGGGCCGTATGAGCAGTTCTTC,CASTLAGGPYEQFF
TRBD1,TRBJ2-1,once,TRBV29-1,TGCAGCTGGGGCAGGGGGCCAAGCTCCTACAATGAGCAGTTCTTC,CSWGRGPSSYNEQFF
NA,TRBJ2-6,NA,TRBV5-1,TGCGCCAGCAGCTCTACAAACAGGGCTGGGGCCAACGTCCTGACTTTC,CASSSTNRAGANVLTF
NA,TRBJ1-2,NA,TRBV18,TGTGCCAGCTCACCATACAGAGCTAACTATGGCTACACCTTC,CASSPYRANYGYTF
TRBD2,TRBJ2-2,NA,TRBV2,TGTGCCAGCAGTGAGGGACTACGGAACGGGGAGCTGTTTTTT,CASSEGLRNGELFF
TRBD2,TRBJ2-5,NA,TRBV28,TGTGCCAGCAGTTTACAAAGACTAGCGGGGCAAGAGACCCAGTACTTC,CASSLQRLAGQETQYF
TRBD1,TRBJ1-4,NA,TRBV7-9,TGTGCCAGCAGCGAAAGGGGGCCTTTGAATGAAAAACTGTTTTTT,CASSERGPLNEKLFF
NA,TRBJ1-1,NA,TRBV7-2,TGTGCCAGCAGCTTAGTCGCGGGCGACACTGAAGCTTTCTTT,CASSLVAGDTEAFF
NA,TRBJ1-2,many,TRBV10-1,TGCGCCAGCATTCTACACGACAGGCTCCGAAACTATGGCTACACCTTC,CASILHDRLRNYGYTF
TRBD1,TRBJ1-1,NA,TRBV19,TGTGCCAGTACAGCGAAGAGTTCAGGGGGCTACACTGAAGCTTTCTTT,CASTAKSSGGYTEAFF
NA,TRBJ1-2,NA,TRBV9,TGTGCCAGCAGCCCTCAAGACAGGCTTAACTATGGCTACACCTTC,CASSPQDRLNYGYTF
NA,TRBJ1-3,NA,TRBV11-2,TGTGCCAGCACCGAACAGGTCCTCTCTGGAAACACCATATATTTT,CASTEQVLSGNTIYF